The 12 T cell receptor beta chains given below trace back to one sample, sequenced in a study of blood T cell repertoires in COVID-19. Clones were sequenced by immunoSEQ multiplex PCR, and TCRdb holds only the in-frame ones, with some missing. The table records approximately 130,000 clones, approximately 85% of them present only once. The sample was peripheral blood. Receptors were obtained from a human donor in a cohort sampled during active COVID-19.

The genes are TRBV19 and TRBJ2-5; 9 positions agree with TRBD1. There are 13 residues in the CDR3. Per germline, CDR1 LNHDA and CDR2 SQIVND (reference sequence). J was trimmed by 5 bases and V by 6 bases; bases with no gene match: 4. The CDR3 coding sequence is TGTGCCAGTAGCACAGGGGGCCGGGAGACCCAGTACTTC. Encoded protein: CASSTGGRETQYF.

V and J are TRBV11-3 and TRBJ2-1; tentative D call: TRBD1 (5 bases). The V and J ends lost 2 bases and 5 bases respectively, with 22 bases between them. Germline assignment: CDR1 SGHNT and CDR2 YENEEA. CDR3 length equals 18 residues. CDR3 sequence reads: CASSLIRPGWGPDNEQFF. As DNA, the CDR3 is TGTGCCAGCAGCTTAATTCGGCCCGGTTGGGGCCCGGACAATGAGCAGTTCTTC.

This clone was detected once. The chain uses TRBV5-1 and TRBJ1-1, with 7 bases fitting TRBD1. In germline, CDR1 is SGHRS, CDR2 YFSETQ. V lost 4 bases to trimming and J lost 4 bases; unmatched junction nucleotides: 7. This CDR3 has 14 amino acids. In nucleotides, the CDR3 is TGCGCCAGCAGCATGGGACAGTACACCACTGAAGCTTTCTTT. This gives the protein CASSMGQYTTEAFF.

The V gene is TRBV3-1 (or the pseudogene TRBV3-2), the J gene TRBJ2-7, with 8 bases lining up with TRBD1. Germline V lookup: CDR1 LGHDT, CDR2 YNNKEL (reference sequence). The V gene end was trimmed by 0 bases and the J gene end by 0 bases; junction bases not matched to a gene: 10. This CDR3 is built from 18 residues. CDR3: CASSQDSPTGTGSYEQYF. The CDR3 region has the DNA TGTGCCAGCAGCCAAGACAGTCCTACCGGGACAGGCTCCTACGAGCAGTACTTC.

The V gene is TRBV5-1, the J gene TRBJ1-2, with 7 bases matching TRBD1. Germline trimming cut 0 bases from V and 3 bases from J; bases unmatched to any gene: 5. Germline-derived CDR1 and CDR2 are SGHRS and YFSETQ. The CDR3 is made up of 15 amino acids. CDR3 amino acids: CASSLGGTADYGYTF. The CDR3 DNA reads TGCGCCAGCAGCTTGGGCGGGACAGCGGACTATGGCTACACCTTC.

This clone was detected a few times. V is TRBV3-1 (or the pseudogene TRBV3-2) and J is TRBJ1-2; maybe TRBD1 (6 bases). Germline V CDR1 and CDR2: LGHDT, YNNKEL (reference sequence). Trimming shortened V by 2 bases and J by 3 bases, and 16 bases separated the two germline ends. The CDR3 has 16 amino acids. The CDR3 region is CASSQFGGGTYYGYTF. The CDR3, as DNA: TGTGCCAGCAGCCAATTCGGGGGGGGCACTTACTATGGCTACACCTTC.

V usage is TRBV28 and J usage is TRBJ1-2; 11 bases match TRBD1. Germline V CDR1 and CDR2: MDHEN, SYDVKM. The trim removed 2 bases at V and 8 bases at J, leaving 4 bases unmatched. This CDR3 spans 14 amino acids. CDR3 amino acids: CASSLPDRGRGYTF. The CDR3 DNA sequence: TGTGCCAGCAGTTTACCGGACAGGGGGCGAGGCTACACCTTC.

This chain uses TRBV5-6 with TRBJ1-2; TRBD1 matches at 9 bases. V lost 1 base, J lost 8 bases, and 3 bases stayed unmatched. This CDR3 contains 13 residues. Germline V lookup: CDR1 SGHDT, CDR2 YYEEEE. The DNA for the CDR3 is TGTGCCAGCAGCTTGAACAGGGGGCTGGGCTACACCTTC. Translated: CASSLNRGLGYTF.

The V call is TRBV28, the J call TRBJ1-1; no clear D gene. The germline V gene encodes CDR1 MDHEN and CDR2 SYDVKM. The ends were cut back, 7 bases at V and 4 bases at J, with 13 bases in the middle. The CDR3 length is 13 residues. The CDR3 reads CASTLKRGTEAFF. The CDR3 region has the DNA TGTGCCAGCACCCTGAAACGGGGCACTGAAGCTTTCTTT.

The genes are TRBV5-5 and TRBJ1-2, with TRBD1 matching over 8 bases. The CDR3 consists of 14 residues. Germline V lookup: CDR1 SGHKS, CDR2 YYEKEE (reference sequence). V lost 5 bases to trimming and J lost 7 bases; unmatched junction nucleotides: 10. The CDR3 DNA reads as TGTGCCAGCAGTTGGGCAGGGGGCGAGAGTGGCTACACCTTC. This gives the protein CASSWAGGESGYTF.

This clone was counted a few times. The chain uses TRBV6-5 and TRBJ1-6, with TRBD1 matching over 9 bases. V shed 6 bases, J shed 10 bases, and the junction held 7 bases outside the gene matches. In germline, CDR1 is MNHEY, CDR2 SVGAGI. The CDR3 extends over 14 amino acids. CDR3 coding DNA: TGTGCCAGCAGGAAGACAGGGGGGTTATCACCCCTCCACTTT. Amino acids: CASRKTGGLSPLHF.

The chain links TRBV7-6 to TRBJ2-1; 7 bases line up with TRBD1. The germline CDR1 and CDR2 sequences are SGHVS and FNYEAQ. J gave up 4 bases and V 1 base, and 7 bases lay outside the gene matches. This CDR3 contains 16 residues. This chain's CDR3 is CASSLGGRGSYNEQFF. The CDR3 bases are TGTGCCAGCAGCTTAGGAGGCAGGGGGTCATACAATGAGCAGTTCTTC.